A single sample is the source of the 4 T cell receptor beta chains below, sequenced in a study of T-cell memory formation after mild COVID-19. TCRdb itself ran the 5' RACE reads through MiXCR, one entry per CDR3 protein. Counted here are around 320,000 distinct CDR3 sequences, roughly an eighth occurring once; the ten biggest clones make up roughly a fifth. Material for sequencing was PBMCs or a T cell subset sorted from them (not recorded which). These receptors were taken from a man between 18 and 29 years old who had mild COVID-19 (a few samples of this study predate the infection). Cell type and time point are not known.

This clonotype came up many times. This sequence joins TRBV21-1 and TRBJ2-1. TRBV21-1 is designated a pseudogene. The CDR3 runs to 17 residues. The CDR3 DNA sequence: TGTGCCAGCAGCAAAGTGTGGGAAAGTTGCTCCTACAATGAGCAGTTCTTC. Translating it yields CASSKVWESCSYNEQFF.

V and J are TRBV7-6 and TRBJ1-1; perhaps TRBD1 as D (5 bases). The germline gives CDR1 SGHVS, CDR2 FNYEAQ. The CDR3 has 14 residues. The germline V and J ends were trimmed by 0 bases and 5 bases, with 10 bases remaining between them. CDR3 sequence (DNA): TGTGCCAGCAGCTTAGCGGGAGGGGTAACTGAAGCTTTCTTT. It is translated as CASSLAGGVTEAFF.

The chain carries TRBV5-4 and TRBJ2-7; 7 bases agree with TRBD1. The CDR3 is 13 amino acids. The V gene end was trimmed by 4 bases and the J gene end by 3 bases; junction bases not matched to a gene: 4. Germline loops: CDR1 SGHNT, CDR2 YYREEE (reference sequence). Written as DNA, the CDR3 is TGTGCCAGCAGCCCCGGACAGGACTACGAGCAGTACGTC. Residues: CASSPGQDYEQYV.

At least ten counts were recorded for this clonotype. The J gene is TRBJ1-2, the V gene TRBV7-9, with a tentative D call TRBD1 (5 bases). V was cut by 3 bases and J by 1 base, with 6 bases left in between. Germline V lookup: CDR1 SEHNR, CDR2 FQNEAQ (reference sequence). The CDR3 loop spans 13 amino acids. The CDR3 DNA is TGTGCCAGCAGCTTTGACAGTAACTATGGCTACACCTTC. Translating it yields CASSFDSNYGYTF.